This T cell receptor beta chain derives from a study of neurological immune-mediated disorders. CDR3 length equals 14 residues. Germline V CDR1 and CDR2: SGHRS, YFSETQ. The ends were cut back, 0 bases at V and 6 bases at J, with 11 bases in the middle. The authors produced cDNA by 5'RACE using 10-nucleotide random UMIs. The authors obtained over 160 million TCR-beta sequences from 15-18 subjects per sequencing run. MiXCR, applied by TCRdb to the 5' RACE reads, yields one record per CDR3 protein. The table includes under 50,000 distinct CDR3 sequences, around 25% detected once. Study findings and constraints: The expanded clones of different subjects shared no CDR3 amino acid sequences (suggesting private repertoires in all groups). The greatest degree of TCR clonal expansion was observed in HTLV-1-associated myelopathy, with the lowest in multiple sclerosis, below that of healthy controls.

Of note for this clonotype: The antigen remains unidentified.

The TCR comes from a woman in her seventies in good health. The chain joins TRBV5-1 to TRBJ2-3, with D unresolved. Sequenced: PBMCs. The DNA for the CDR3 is TGCGCCAGCAGCTTGGTGTCCTCCCCTGATACGCAGTATTTT. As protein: CASSLVSSPDTQYF.